This T cell receptor (beta chain) was profiled in a study of blood T cells in healthy people across ages. Study-level findings and limits: Versus aged donors, long-lived donors had higher diversity and more naive CD4+ cells.

There are a few counts of this clonotype. Its antigen is currently unknown. Primers used in a second PCR of about 7 to 12 cycles were a sample-barcoded 5' primer and a J-beta primer mix. TCRdb called the 5' RACE reads again in MiXCR, with one record for every CDR3 protein. Of about 1,500,000 distinct CDR3 sequences in the sample, around 42% were seen once. The junction had 10 bases not matched to a gene; V was cut back by 4 bases and J by 3 bases. Looked up from germline, CDR1 is KGHSY and CDR2 is FQNENV. The CDR3 is made up of 16 amino acids. The sequencing sample was made of blood. The chain recombines TRBV16 with TRBJ2-7, with 9 positions matching TRBD2. This clonotype originated in a woman aged 18-30 years in good health. In DNA form, the CDR3 reads TGTGCCAGCAGCCTACTCGGGACTAGCATCCACTACGAGCAGTACTTC. Its translation is CASSLLGTSIHYEQYF. Combining the CDR3 with reference TRBV16 and TRBJ2-7 gives the whole variable domain GEEVAQTPKHLVRGEGQKAKLYCAPIKGHSYVFWYQQVLKNEFKFLISFQNENVFDETGMPKERFSAKCLPNSPCSLEIQATKLEDSAVYFCASSLLGTSIHYEQYFGPGTRLTVT.